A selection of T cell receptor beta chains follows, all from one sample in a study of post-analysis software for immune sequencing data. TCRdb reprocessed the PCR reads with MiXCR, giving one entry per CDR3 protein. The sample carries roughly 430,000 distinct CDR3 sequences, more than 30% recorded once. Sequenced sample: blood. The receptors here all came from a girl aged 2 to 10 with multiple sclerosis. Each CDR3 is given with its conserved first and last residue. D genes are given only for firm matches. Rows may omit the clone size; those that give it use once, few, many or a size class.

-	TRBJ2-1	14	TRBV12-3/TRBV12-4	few	CASKRERSYNEQFF	TGTGCCAGCAAACGGGAGCGGTCCTACAATGAGCAGTTCTTC
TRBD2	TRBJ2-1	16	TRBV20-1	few	CSARLLAGAESYEQFF	TGCAGTGCTAGGCTGCTAGCGGGGGCTGAGAGCTATGAGCAGTTCTTC
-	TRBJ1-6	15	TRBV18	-	CASSPRDGVALALHF	TGTGCCAGCTCACCGAGGGACGGGGTCGCTTTGGCCCTCCACTTT
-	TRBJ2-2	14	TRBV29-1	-	CSVERWPSTGELFF	TGCAGCGTTGAGAGATGGCCCAGCACCGGGGAGCTGTTTTTT
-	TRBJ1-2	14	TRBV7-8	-	CASSSAGGDYGYTF	TGTGCCAGCAGCTCGGCGGGGGGGGACTATGGCTACACCTTC
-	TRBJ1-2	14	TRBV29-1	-	CSVPPGRFDDGYTF	TGCAGCGTTCCCCCGGGACGGTTTGATGATGGCTACACCTTC
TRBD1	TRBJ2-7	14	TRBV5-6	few	CASSLKGARYEQYF	TGTGCCAGCAGCTTAAAGGGGGCGAGATACGAGCAGTACTTC
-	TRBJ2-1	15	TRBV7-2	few	CASSIRVTSYNEQFF	TGTGCCAGCAGCATACGGGTGACTAGTTACAATGAGCAGTTCTTC
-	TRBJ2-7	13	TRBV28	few	CASSSTIPYEQYF	TGTGCCAGCAGCTCCACGATACCCTACGAGCAGTACTTC
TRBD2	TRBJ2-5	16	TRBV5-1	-	CASSTWTSGGQETQYF	TGCGCCAGCAGCACCTGGACTAGCGGGGGCCAAGAGACCCAGTACTTC
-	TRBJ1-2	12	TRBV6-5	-	CASRESNYGYTF	TGTGCCAGCAGAGAAAGTAACTATGGCTACACCTTC
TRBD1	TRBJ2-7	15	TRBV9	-	CASSVGTGRSYEQYF	TGTGCCAGCAGCGTTGGGACAGGTAGATCCTACGAGCAGTACTTC
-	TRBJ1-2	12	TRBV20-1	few	CSLLWNNYGYTF	TGCAGTCTGCTGTGGAATAACTATGGCTACACCTTC
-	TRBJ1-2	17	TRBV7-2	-	CASTSEVRAIVLGGYTF	TGTGCCAGCACCTCGGAGGTCAGGGCCATCGTTCTTGGTGGCTACACCTTC
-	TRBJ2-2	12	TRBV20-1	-	CSARDEAGELFF	TGCAGTGCTAGAGATGAGGCCGGGGAGCTGTTTTTT
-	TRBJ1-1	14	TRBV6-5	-	CASSKRTGSSEAFF	TGTGCCAGCAGCAAAAGAACAGGGTCGTCTGAAGCTTTCTTT
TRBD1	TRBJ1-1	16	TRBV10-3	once	CAIGLYQGAVNTEAFF	TGTGCCATCGGGCTCTATCAGGGGGCGGTGAACACTGAAGCTTTCTTT
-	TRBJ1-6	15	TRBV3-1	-	CASSRGRGGNSPLHF	TGTGCCAGCAGCCGAGGACGGGGGGGTAATTCACCCCTCCACTTT
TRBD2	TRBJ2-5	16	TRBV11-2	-	CASSLIELAGQETQYF	TGTGCCAGCAGCTTAATTGAACTAGCGGGGCAGGAGACCCAGTACTTC
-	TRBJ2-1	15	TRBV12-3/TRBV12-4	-	CASSFRDLSYNEQFF	TGTGCCAGCAGTTTTAGGGACCTCTCCTACAATGAGCAGTTCTTC
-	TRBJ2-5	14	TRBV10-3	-	CAISGTSKQETQYF	TGTGCCATCAGCGGGACAAGTAAACAAGAGACCCAGTACTTC
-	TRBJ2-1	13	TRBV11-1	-	CASSHGQLNEQFF	TGTGCCAGCAGCCACGGGCAGCTAAATGAGCAGTTCTTC
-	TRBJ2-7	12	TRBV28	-	CASSFRVYEQYF	TGTGCCAGCAGTTTTCGGGTTTACGAGCAGTACTTC
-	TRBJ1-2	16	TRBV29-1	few	CSVGLQRSPPNYGYTF	TGCAGCGTGGGCTTACAAAGAAGCCCCCCTAACTATGGCTACACCTTC
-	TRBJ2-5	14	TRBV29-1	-	CSVETSRVEETQYF	TGCAGCGTTGAGACGTCCAGGGTAGAGGAGACCCAGTACTTC
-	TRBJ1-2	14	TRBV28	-	CASSLGDSSYGYTF	TGTGCCAGCAGTTTAGGTGACAGTTCCTATGGCTACACCTTC
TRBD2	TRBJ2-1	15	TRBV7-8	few	CASSLAGGGGNEQFF	TGTGCCAGCAGCTTAGCCGGCGGGGGGGGCAATGAGCAGTTCTTC
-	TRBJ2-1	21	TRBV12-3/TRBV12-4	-	CASSPTHRATSREDSYNEQFF	TGTGCCAGCAGTCCCACGCACCGAGCGACTAGTCGGGAAGACTCCTACAATGAGCAGTTCTTC
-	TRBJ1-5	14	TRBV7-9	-	CASSSGGKGQPQHF	TGTGCCAGCAGCTCCGGGGGCAAGGGGCAGCCCCAGCATTTT
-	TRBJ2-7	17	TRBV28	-	CASTKLIATDFSYEQYF	TGTGCCAGCACCAAGCTCATCGCTACAGATTTCTCCTACGAGCAGTACTTC
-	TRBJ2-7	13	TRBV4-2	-	CASSRDQEYEQYF	TGTGCCAGCAGCAGGGACCAGGAATACGAGCAGTACTTC
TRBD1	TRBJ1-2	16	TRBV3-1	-	CASSHPGTGVVGGYTF	TGTGCCAGCAGCCACCCCGGGACAGGGGTTGTAGGTGGCTACACCTTC
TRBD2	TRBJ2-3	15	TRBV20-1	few	CSAREAGGSTDTQYF	TGCAGTGCTAGAGAAGCGGGAGGAAGCACAGATACGCAGTATTTT
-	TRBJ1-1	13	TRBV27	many	CASSWGQGTEAFF	TGTGCCAGCAGTTGGGGACAAGGCACTGAAGCTTTCTTT
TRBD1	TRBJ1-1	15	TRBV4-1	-	CASSRPTGKTTEAFF	TGCGCCAGCAGCCGCCCGACAGGGAAAACCACTGAAGCTTTCTTT
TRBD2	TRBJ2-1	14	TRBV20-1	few	CSAPGTKVVTEQFF	TGCAGTGCCCCCGGGACTAAGGTGGTTACTGAGCAGTTCTTC
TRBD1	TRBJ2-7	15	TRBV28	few	CASSLAGTGTHEQYF	TGTGCCAGCAGTTTAGCAGGGACAGGGACCCACGAGCAGTACTTC
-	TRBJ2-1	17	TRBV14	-	CASSQVSRGQPYNEQFF	TGTGCCAGCAGCCAAGTTTCGCGCGGCCAGCCGTACAATGAGCAGTTCTTC
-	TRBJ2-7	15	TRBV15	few	CATSRDRAGRGEQYF	TGTGCCACCAGCAGAGATCGGGCAGGGCGGGGAGAGCAGTACTTC
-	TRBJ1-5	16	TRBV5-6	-	CASSSSPGLNNQPQHF	TGTGCCAGCAGCTCGTCCCCAGGGCTCAACAATCAGCCCCAGCATTTT